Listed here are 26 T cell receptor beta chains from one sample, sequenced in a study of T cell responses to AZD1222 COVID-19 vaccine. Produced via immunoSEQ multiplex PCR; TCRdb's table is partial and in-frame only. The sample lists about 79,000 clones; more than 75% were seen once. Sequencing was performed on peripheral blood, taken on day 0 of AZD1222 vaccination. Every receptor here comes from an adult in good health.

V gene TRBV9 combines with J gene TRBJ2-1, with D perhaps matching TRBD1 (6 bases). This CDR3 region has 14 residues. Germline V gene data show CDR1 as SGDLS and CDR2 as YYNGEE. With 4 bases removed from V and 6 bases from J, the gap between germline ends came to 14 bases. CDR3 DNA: TGTGCCAGCAGCACCGCAGGGACACGCAATGAGCAGTTCTTC. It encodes CASSTAGTRNEQFF.

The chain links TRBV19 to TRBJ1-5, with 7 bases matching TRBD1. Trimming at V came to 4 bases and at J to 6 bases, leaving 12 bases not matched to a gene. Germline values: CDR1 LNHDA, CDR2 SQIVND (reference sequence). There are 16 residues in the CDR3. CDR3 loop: CASSTPTGRSTQPQHF. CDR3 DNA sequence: TGTGCCAGTAGTACACCGACAGGGAGGAGTACTCAGCCCCAGCATTTT.

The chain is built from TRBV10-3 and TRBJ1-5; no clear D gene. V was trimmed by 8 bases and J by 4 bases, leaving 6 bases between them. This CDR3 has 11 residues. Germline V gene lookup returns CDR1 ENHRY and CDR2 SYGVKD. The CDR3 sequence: CAIGVNQPQHF. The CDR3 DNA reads TGTGCCATCGGGGTTAATCAGCCCCAGCATTTT.

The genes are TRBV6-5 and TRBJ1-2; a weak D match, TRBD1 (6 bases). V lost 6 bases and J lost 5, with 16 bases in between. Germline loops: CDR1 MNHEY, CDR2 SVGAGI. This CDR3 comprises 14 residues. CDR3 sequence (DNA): TGTGCCAGCAGCCCCGCGGGGGGGCGTTATGGCTACACCTTC. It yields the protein CASSPAGGRYGYTF.

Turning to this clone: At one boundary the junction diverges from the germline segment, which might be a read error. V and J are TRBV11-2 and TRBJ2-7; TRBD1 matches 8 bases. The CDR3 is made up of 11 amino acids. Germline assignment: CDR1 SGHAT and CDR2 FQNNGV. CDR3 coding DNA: TGTGCCAGCAGCTACAACAGGGGGATCAACTTC. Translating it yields CASSYNRGINF. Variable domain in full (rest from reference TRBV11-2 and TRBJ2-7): EAGVAQSPRYKIIEKRQSVAFWCNPISGHATLYWYQQILGQGPKLLIQFQNNGVVDDSQLPKDRFSAERLKGVDSTLKIQPAKLEDSAVYLCASSYNRGINFGPGTRLTVT.

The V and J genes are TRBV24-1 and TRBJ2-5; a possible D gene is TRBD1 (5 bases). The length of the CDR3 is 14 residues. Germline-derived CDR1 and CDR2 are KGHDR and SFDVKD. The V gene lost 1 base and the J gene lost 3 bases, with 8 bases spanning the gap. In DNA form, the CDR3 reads TGTGCCACCAGTGATTTAAAGGGGAAAGAGACCCAGTACTTC. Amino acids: CATSDLKGKETQYF.

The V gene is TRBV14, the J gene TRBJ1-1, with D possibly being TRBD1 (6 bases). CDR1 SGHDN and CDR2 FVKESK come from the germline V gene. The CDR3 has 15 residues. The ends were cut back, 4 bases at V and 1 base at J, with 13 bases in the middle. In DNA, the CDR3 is TGTGCCAGCAGCCCTTGGACAGTAGGGAACACTGAAGCTTTCTTT. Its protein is CASSPWTVGNTEAFF. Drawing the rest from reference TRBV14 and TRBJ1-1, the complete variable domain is EAGVTQFPSHSVIEKGQTVTLRCDPISGHDNLYWYRRVMGKEIKFLLHFVKESKQDESGMPNNRFLAERTGGTYSTLKVQPAELEDSGVYFCASSPWTVGNTEAFFGQGTRLTVV.

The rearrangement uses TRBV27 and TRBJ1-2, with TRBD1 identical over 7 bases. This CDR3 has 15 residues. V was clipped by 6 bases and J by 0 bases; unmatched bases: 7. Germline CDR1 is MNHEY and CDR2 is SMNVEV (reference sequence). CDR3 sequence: CASRRTGRTNYGYTF. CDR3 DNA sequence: TGTGCCAGCAGGAGGACAGGCCGTACTAACTATGGCTACACCTTC.

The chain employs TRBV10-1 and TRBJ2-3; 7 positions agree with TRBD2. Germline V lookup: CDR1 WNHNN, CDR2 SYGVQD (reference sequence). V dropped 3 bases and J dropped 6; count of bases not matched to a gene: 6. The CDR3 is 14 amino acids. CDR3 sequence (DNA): TGCGCCAGCAGTGACCGCGGGGGACGTGATACGCAGTATTTT. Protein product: CASSDRGGRDTQYF.

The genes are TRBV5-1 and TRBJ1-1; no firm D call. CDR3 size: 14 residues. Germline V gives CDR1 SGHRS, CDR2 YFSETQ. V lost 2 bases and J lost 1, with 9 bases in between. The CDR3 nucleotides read TGCGCCAGCAGCTTTATATCGGGGAACACTGAAGCTTTCTTT. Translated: CASSFISGNTEAFF.

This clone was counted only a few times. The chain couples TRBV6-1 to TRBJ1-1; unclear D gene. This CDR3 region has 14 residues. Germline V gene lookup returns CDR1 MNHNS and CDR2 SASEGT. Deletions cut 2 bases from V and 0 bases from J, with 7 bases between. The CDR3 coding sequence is TGTGCCAGCAGTGAAAAATCGATGAACACTGAAGCTTTCTTT. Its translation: CASSEKSMNTEAFF.

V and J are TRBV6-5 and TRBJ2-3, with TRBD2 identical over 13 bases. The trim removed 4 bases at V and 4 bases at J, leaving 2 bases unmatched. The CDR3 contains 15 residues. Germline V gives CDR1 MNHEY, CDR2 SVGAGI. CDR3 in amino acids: CASSSGLAGADTQYF. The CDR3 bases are TGTGCCAGCAGTTCCGGACTAGCGGGGGCAGATACGCAGTATTTT.

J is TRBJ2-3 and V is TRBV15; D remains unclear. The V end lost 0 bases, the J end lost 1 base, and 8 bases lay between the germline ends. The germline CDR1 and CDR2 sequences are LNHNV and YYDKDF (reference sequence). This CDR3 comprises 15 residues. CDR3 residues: CATSRELLGTDTQYF. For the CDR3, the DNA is TGTGCCACCAGCAGAGAGCTATTGGGCACAGATACGCAGTATTTT.

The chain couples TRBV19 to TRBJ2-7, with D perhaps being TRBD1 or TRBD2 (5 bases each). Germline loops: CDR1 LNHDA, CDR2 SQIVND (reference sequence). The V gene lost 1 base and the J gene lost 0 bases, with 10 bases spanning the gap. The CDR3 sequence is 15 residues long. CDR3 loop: CASSIVGDGSYEQYF. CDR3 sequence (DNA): TGTGCCAGTAGTATAGTAGGGGACGGCTCCTACGAGCAGTACTTC.

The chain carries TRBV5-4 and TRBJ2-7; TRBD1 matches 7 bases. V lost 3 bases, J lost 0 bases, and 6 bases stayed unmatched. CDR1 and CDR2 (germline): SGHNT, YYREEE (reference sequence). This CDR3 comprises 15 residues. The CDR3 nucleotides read TGTGCCAGCAGCTCCCGGACAGGAAGCTCCTACGAGCAGTACTTC. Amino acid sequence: CASSSRTGSSYEQYF.

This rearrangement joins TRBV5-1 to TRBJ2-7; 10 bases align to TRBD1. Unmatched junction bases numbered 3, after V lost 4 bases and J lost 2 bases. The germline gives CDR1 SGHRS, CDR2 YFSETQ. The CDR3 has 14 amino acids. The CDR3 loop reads CASSTGQGAYEQYF. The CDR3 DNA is TGCGCCAGCAGCACCGGACAGGGGGCCTACGAGCAGTACTTC. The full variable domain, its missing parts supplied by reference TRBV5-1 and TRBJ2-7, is KAGVTQTPRYLIKTRGQQVTLSCSPISGHRSVSWYQQTPGQGLQFLFEYFSETQRNKGNFPGRFSGRQFSNSRSEMNVSTLELGDSALYLCASSTGQGAYEQYFGPGTRLTVT.

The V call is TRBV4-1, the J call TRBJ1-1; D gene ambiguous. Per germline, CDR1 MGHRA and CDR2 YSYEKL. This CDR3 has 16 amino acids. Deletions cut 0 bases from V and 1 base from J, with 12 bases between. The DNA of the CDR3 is TGCGCCAGCAGCCAAGATCTTTCTTGGGGGAACACTGAAGCTTTCTTT. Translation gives CASSQDLSWGNTEAFF.

The chain's CDR3 is CASSTALWEKLFF. In DNA, the CDR3 is TGTGCCAGTAGTACCGCCCTGTGGGAAAAACTGTTTTTT. The chain has TRBV19 and TRBJ1-4; D not certain. Germline lookup yields CDR1 LNHDA and CDR2 SQIVND (reference sequence). This CDR3 contains 13 residues. Trimming shortened V by 4 bases and J by 8 bases, and 11 bases separated the two germline ends.

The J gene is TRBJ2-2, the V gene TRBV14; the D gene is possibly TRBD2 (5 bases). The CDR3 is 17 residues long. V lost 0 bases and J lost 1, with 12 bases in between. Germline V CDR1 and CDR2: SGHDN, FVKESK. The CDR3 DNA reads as TGTGCCAGCAGCCAAGATCGCGGGTCGGTGAACACCGGGGAGCTGTTTTTT. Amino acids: CASSQDRGSVNTGELFF.

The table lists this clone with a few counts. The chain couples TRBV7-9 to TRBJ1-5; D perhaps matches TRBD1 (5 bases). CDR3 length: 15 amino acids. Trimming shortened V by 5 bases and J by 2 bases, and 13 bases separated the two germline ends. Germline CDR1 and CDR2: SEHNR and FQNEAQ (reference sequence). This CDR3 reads CASSKGTSGNQPQHF. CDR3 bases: TGTGCCAGCAGCAAAGGGACCTCGGGCAATCAGCCCCAGCATTTT.

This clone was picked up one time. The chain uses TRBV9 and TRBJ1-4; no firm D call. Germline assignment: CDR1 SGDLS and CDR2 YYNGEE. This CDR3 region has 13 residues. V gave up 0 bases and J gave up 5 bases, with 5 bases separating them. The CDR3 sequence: CASSVGPNEKLFF. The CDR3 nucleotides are TGTGCCAGCAGCGTAGGACCGAATGAAAAACTGTTTTTT.

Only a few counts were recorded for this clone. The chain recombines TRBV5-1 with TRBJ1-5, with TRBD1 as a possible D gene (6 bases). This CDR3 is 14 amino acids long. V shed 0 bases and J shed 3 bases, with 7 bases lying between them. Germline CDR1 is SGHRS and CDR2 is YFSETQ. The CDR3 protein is CASSLAGANQPQHF. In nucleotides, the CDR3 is TGCGCCAGCAGCTTGGCAGGGGCCAATCAGCCCCAGCATTTT.

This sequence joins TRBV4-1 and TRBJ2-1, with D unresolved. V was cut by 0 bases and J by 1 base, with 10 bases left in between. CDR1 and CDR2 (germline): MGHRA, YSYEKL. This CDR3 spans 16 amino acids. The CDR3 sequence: CASSQERGLSYNEQFF. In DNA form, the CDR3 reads TGCGCCAGCAGCCAAGAGAGAGGTCTTTCCTACAATGAGCAGTTCTTC.

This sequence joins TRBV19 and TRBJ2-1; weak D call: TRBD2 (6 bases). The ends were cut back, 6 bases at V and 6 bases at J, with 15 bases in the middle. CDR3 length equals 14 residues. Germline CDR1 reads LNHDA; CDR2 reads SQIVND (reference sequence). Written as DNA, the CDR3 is TGTGCCAGTAGCTTCAGGGACTTTGGCAATGAGCAGTTCTTC. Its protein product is CASSFRDFGNEQFF.

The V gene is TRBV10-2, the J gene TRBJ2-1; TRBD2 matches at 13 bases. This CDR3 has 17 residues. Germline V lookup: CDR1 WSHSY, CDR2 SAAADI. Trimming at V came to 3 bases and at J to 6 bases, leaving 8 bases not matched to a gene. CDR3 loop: CASSDPLLAGGPNEQFF. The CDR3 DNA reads TGCGCCAGCAGTGACCCCTTACTAGCGGGGGGGCCCAATGAGCAGTTCTTC.

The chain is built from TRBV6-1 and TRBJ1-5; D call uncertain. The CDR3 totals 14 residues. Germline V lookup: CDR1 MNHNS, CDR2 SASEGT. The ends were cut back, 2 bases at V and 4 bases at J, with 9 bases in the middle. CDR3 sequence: CASSETVVNQPQHF. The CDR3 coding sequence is TGTGCCAGCAGTGAAACTGTCGTTAATCAGCCCCAGCATTTT.